The following is a T cell receptor (beta chain) sequence with its context. The sample is drawn from a study of blood T cell repertoires in COVID-19. Looking at the study overall: Spain, Italy and the United States supplied samples that represented acute and convalescent COVID-19. T cells, B-cell-depleted T cells, or PBMCs supplied cDNA or gDNA.

Sequencing used immunoSEQ multiplex PCR; TCRdb keeps in-frame clones, though not all of them. The table records 97,000 or so clones, 65% to 90% of them present only once. CDR3 length equals 15 residues. The V gene lost 4 bases and the J gene lost 5 bases, with 17 bases spanning the gap. Germline values: CDR1 SGHNT, CDR2 YENEEA. The V gene is TRBV11-3, the J gene TRBJ2-5; weak D call: TRBD2 (5 bases). The sequence was obtained from a man in his sixties or seventies with active or convalescent COVID-19. The sample consisted of peripheral blood. In DNA form, the CDR3 reads TGTGCCAGCAGCTCCTCCGGGATCGGCGGCGAGACCCAGTACTTC. The encoded protein is CASSSSGIGGETQYF.